The present TCR beta chain was sequenced within a study of CXCR3-negative and CXCR3-positive naive CD8 T cells. The study made its TRB cDNA libraries by 5' RACE, adding UMI labels. No DNA is given; TCRdb re-called the 5' RACE reads and lists each CDR3 protein once. Its table records under 45,000 distinct CDR3 sequences. Material for sequencing was memory CD8+ T cells from blood. This TCR derives from a human donor in good health. Some clones in this sample may be carry-over from other donors' samples.

CDR3 protein: CSARGRLAGLYEQYF. This sequence joins TRBV20-1 and TRBJ2-7; the D call of TRBD2 rests on TCRdb alone, since no DNA is present to check it. This CDR3 has 15 residues. Looked up from germline, CDR1 is DFQATT and CDR2 is SNEGSKA (reference sequence).